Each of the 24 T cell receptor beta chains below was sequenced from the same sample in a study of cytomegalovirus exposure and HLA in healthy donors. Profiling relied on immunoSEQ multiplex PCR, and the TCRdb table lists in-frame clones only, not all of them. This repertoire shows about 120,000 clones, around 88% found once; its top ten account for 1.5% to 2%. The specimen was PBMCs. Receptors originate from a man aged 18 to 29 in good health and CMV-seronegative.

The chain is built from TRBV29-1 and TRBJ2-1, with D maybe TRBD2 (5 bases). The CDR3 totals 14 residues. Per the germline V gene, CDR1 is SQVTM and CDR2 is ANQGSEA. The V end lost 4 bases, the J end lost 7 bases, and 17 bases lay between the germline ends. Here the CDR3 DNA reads TGCAGCGTTGTTCGGGGTGGGCGCTTTAATGAGCAGTTCTTC. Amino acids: CSVVRGGRFNEQFF.

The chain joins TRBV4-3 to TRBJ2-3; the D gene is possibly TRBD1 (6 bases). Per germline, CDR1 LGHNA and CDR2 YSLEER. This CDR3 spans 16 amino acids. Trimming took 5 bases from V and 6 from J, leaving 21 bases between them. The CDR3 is CASSYKGVGGGDTQYF. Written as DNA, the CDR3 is TGCGCCAGCAGCTACAAAGGTGTTGGGGGCGGGGATACGCAGTATTTT.

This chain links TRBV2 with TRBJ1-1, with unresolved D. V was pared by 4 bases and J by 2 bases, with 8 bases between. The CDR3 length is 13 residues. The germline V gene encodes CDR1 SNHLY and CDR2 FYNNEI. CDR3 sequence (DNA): TGTGCCAGCAGTGCAGGTTTCAACACTGAAGCTTTCTTT. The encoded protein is CASSAGFNTEAFF. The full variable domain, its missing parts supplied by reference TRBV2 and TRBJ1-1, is EPEVTQTPSHQVTQMGQEVILRCVPISNHLYFYWYRQILGQKVEFLVSFYNNEISEKSEIFDDQFSVERPDGSNFTLKIRSTKLEDSAMYFCASSAGFNTEAFFGQGTRLTVV.

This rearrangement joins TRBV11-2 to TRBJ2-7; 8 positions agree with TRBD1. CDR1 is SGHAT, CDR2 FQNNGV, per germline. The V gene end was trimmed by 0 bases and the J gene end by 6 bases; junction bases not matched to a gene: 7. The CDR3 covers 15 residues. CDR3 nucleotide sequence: TGTGCCAGCAGCTTAGATGGACAGGGTTCGTTCGAGCAGTACTTC. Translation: CASSLDGQGSFEQYF.

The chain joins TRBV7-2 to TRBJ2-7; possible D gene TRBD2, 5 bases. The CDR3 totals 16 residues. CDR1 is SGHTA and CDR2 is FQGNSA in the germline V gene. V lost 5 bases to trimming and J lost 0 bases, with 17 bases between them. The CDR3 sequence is CASSPGSGFLSYEQYF. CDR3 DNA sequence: TGTGCCAGCAGCCCTGGGTCGGGGTTCCTCTCCTACGAGCAGTACTTC.

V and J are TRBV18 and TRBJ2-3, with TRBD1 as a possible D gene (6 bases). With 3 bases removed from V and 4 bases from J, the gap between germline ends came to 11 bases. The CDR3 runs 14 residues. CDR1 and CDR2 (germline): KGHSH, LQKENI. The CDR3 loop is CASSPLDSSDTQYF. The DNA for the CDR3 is TGTGCCAGCTCACCCCTGGACAGTTCAGATACGCAGTATTTT.

DNA of the CDR3: TGTGCCAGCAGTTCGACAAACCGGGACAGCTCCTACGAGCAGTACTTC. It encodes CASSSTNRDSSYEQYF. This chain joins TRBV28 and TRBJ2-7; 7 bases align to TRBD1. The CDR3 loop spans 16 amino acids. With 4 bases clipped from V and 0 bases from J, the junction kept 9 bases outside the gene matches. Germline-derived CDR1 and CDR2 are MDHEN and SYDVKM. Variable domain in full (rest from reference TRBV28 and TRBJ2-7): DVKVTQSSRYLVKRTGEKVFLECVQDMDHENMFWYRQDPGLGLRLIYFSYDVKMKEKGDIPEGYSVSREKKERFSLILESASTNQTSMYLCASSSTNRDSSYEQYFGPGTRLTVT.

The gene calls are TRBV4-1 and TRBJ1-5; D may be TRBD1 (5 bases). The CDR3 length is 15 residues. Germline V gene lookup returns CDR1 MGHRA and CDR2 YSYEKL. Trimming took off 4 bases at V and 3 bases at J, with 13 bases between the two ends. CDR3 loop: CASSPQDGYNQPQHF. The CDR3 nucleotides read TGCGCCAGCAGCCCACAGGACGGGTACAATCAGCCCCAGCATTTT.

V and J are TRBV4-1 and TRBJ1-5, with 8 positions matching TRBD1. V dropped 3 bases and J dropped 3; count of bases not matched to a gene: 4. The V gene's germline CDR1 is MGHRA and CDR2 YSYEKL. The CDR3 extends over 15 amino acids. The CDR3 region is CASSQADRDNQPQHF. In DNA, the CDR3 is TGCGCCAGCAGCCAGGCGGACAGGGACAATCAGCCCCAGCATTTT.

This CDR3 reads CASSGQFSNQPQHF. The CDR3 nucleotides are TGTGCCAGCAGTGGACAGTTTAGCAATCAGCCCCAGCATTTT. The genes are TRBV6-1 and TRBJ1-5, with D tentatively TRBD1 (5 bases). This CDR3 has 14 residues. V lost 4 bases and J lost 0, with 7 bases in between. From germline, CDR1 is MNHNS and CDR2 SASEGT.

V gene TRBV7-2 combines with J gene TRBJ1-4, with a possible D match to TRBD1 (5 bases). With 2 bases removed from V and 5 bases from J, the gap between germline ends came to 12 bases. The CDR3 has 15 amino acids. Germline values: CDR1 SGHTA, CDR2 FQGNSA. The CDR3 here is CASSLHQGGNEKLFF. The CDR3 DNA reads TGTGCCAGCAGCTTACACCAGGGTGGGAATGAAAAACTGTTTTTT.

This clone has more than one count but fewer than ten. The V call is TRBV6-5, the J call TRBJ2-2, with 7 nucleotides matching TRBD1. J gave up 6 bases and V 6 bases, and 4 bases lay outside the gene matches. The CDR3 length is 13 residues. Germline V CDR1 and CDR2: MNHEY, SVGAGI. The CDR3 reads CASSLTGPGELFF. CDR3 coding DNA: TGTGCCAGCAGCCTGACAGGGCCCGGGGAGCTGTTTTTT.

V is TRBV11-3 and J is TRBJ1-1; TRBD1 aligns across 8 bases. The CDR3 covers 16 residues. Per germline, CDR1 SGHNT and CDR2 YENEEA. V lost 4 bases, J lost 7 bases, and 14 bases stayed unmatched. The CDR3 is CASSSPVTGVHLEAFF. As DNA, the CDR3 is TGTGCCAGCAGCTCGCCCGTGACAGGGGTTCACCTTGAAGCTTTCTTT.

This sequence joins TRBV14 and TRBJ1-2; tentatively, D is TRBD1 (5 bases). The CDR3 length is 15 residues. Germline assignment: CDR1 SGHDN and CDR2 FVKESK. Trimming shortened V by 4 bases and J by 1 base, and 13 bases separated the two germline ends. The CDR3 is CASSPFGGFNYGYTF. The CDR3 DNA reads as TGTGCCAGCAGCCCCTTCGGGGGGTTTAACTATGGCTACACCTTC. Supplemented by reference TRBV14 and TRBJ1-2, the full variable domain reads EAGVTQFPSHSVIEKGQTVTLRCDPISGHDNLYWYRRVMGKEIKFLLHFVKESKQDESGMPNNRFLAERTGGTYSTLKVQPAELEDSGVYFCASSPFGGFNYGYTFGSGTRLTVV.

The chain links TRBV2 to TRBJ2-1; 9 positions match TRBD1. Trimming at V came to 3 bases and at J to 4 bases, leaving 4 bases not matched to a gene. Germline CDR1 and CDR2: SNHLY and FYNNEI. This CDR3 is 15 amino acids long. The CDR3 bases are TGTGCCAGCAGTGACTGGACAGGGGATTACAATGAGCAGTTCTTC. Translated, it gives CASSDWTGDYNEQFF.

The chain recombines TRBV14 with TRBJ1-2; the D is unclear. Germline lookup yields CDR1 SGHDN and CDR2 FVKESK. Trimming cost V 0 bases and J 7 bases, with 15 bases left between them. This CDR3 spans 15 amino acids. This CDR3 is CASSQDILVGGGYTF. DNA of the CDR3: TGTGCCAGCAGCCAAGATATATTAGTGGGAGGTGGCTACACCTTC.

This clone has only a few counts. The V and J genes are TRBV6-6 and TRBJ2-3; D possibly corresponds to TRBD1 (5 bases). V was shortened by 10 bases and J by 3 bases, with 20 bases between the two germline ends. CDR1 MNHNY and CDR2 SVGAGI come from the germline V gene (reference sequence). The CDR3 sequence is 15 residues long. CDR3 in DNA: TGTGCCACAAATGAGGAGACAGTTGGGACAGATACGCAGTATTTT. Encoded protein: CATNEETVGTDTQYF.

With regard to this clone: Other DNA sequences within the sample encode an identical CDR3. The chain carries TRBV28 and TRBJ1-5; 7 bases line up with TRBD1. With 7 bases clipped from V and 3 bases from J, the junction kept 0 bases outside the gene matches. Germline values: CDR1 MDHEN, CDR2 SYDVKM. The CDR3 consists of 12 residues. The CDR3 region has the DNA TGTGCCAGCAAGGGGGCCAATCAGCCCCAGCATTTT. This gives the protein CASKGANQPQHF.

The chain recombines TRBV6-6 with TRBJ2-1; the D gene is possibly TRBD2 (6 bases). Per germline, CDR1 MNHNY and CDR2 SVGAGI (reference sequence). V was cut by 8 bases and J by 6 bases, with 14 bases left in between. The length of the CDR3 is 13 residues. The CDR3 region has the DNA TGTGCCAGCGGTGAGGGAGGCCGCAATGAGCAGTTCTTC. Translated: CASGEGGRNEQFF.

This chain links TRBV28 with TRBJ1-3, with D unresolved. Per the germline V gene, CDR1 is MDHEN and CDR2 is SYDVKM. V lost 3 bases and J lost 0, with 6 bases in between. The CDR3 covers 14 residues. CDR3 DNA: TGTGCCAGCAGTTTGTGGAGCTCTGGAAACACCATATATTTT. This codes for CASSLWSSGNTIYF. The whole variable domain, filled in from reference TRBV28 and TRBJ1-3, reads DVKVTQSSRYLVKRTGEKVFLECVQDMDHENMFWYRQDPGLGLRLIYFSYDVKMKEKGDIPEGYSVSREKKERFSLILESASTNQTSMYLCASSLWSSGNTIYFGEGSWLTVV.

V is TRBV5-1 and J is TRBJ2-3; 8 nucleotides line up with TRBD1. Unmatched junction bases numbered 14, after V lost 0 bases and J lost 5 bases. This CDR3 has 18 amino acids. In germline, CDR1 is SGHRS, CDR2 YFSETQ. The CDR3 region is CASSLAGTPTGVLDTQYF. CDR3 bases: TGCGCCAGCAGCTTGGCGGGGACCCCGACAGGGGTCCTAGATACGCAGTATTTT.

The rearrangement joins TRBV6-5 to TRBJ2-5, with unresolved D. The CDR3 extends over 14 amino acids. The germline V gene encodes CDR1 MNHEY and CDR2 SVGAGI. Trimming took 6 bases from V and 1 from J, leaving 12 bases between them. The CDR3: CASREWPSQETQYF. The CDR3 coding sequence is TGTGCCAGCAGGGAATGGCCTAGCCAAGAGACCCAGTACTTC.

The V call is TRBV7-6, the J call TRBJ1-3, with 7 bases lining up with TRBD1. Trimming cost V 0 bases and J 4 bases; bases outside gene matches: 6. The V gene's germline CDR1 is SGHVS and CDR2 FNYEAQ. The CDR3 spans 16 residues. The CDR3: CASSLALDRPGNTIYF. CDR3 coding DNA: TGTGCCAGCAGCTTAGCTTTGGACAGGCCGGGAAACACCATATATTTT.

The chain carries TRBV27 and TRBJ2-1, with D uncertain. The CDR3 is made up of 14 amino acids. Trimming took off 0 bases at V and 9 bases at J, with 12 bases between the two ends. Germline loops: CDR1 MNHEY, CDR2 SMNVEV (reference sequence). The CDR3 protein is CASSLSWRDSEQFF. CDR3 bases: TGTGCCAGCAGTTTATCGTGGAGAGATAGTGAGCAGTTCTTC.